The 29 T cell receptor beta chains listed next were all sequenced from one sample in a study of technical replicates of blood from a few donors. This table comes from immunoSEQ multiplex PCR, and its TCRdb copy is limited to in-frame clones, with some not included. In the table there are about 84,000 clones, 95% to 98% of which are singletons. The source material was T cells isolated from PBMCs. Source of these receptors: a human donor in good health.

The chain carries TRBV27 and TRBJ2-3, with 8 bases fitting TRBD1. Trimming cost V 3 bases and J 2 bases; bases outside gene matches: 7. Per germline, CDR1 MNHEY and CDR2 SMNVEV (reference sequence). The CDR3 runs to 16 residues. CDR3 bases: TGTGCCAGCAGTTTGATCCCAGGGGGCCCCACAGATACGCAGTATTTT. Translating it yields CASSLIPGGPTDTQYF.

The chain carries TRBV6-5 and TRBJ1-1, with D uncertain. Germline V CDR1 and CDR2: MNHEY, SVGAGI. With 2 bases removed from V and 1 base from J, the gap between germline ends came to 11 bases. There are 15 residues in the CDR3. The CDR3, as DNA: TGTGCCAGCAGTTACGGTGGCGGCGAGAACACTGAAGCTTTCTTT. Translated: CASSYGGGENTEAFF.

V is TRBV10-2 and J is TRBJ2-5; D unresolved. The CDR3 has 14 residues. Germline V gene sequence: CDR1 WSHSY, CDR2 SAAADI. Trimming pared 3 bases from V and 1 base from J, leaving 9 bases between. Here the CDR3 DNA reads TGCGCCAGCAGTGATAGAACAGTCCAAGAGACCCAGTACTTC. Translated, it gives CASSDRTVQETQYF.

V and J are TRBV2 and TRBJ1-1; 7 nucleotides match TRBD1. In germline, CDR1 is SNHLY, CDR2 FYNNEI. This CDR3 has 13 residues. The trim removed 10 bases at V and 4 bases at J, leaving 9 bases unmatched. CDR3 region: CATATGRSTEAFF. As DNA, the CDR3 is TGTGCCACCGCGACAGGGCGGAGCACTGAAGCTTTCTTT.

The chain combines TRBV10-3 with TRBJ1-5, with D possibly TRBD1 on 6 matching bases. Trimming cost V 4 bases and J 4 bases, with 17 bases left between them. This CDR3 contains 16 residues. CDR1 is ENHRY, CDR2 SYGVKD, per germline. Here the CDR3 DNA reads TGTGCCATCAGTGGGGCAGGGGATTTTGGGAATCAGCCCCAGCATTTT. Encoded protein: CAISGAGDFGNQPQHF.

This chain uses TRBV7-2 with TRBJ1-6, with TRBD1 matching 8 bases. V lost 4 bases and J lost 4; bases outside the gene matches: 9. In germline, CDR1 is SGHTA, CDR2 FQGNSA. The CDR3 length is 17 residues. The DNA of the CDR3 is TGTGCCAGCAGCTCACAGGGGGGCGCGATGTATAATTCACCCCTCCACTTT. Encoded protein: CASSSQGGAMYNSPLHF.

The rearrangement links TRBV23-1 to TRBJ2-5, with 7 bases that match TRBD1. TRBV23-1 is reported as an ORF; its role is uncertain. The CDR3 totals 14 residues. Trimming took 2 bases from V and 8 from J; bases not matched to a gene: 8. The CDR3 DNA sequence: TGCGCCAGCAGTCAACCGGACAGGAAGGAAACCCAGTACTTC. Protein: CASSQPDRKETQYF.

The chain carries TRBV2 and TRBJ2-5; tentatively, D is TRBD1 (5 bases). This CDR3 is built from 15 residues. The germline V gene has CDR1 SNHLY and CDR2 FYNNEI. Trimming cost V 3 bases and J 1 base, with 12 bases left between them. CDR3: CASSDKGLIQETQYF. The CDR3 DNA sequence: TGTGCCAGCAGTGATAAGGGGCTGATCCAAGAGACCCAGTACTTC.

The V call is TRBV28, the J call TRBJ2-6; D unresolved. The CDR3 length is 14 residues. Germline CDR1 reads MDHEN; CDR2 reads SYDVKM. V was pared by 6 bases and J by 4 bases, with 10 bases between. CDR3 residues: CASSTWPGANVLTF. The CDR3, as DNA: TGTGCCAGCAGCACGTGGCCAGGGGCCAACGTCCTGACTTTC.

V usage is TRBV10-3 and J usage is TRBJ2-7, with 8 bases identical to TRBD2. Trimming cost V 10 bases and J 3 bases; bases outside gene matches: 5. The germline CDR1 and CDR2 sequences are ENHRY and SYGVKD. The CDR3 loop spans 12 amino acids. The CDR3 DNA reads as TGTGCCACCGGGCGGGAGGACTACGAGCAGTACTTC. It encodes CATGREDYEQYF.

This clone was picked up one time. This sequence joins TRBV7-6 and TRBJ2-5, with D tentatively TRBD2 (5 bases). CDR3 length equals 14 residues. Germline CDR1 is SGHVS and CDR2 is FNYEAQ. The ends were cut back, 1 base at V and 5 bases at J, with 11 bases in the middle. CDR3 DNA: TGTGCCAGCAGCTTAGATGTTGGCGGGGAGACCCAGTACTTC. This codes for CASSLDVGGETQYF.

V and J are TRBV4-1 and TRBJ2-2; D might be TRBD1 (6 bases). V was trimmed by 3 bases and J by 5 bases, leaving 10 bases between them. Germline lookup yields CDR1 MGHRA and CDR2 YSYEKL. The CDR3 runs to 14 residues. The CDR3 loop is CASSHLGGTGELFF. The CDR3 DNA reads TGCGCCAGCAGCCATTTAGGGGGAACCGGGGAGCTGTTTTTT.

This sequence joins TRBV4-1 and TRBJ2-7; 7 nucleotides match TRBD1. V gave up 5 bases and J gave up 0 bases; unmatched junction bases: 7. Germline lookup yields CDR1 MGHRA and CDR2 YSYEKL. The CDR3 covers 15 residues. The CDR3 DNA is TGCGCCAGCAGCTCGTCGGGACAGAGCTCCTACGAGCAGTACTTC. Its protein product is CASSSSGQSSYEQYF.

CDR3 sequence reads: CAWRAGATEAFF. CDR3 in DNA: TGTGCCTGGAGGGCTGGGGCCACTGAAGCTTTCTTT. The genes are TRBV30 and TRBJ1-1; TRBD1 might be the D (5 bases). Trimming took 3 bases from V and 4 from J, leaving 9 bases between them. This CDR3 has 12 amino acids. CDR1 GTSNPN and CDR2 SVGIG come from the germline V gene (reference sequence).

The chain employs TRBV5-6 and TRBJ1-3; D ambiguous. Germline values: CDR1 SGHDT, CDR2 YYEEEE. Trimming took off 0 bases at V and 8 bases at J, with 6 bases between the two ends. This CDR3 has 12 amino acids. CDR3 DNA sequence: TGTGCCAGCAGCTTGGCCGGGGACACCATATATTTT. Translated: CASSLAGDTIYF. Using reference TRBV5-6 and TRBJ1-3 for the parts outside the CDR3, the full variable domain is DAGVTQSPTHLIKTRGQQVTLRCSPKSGHDTVSWYQQALGQGPQFIFQYYEEEERQRGNFPDRFSGHQFPNYSSELNVNALLLGDSALYLCASSLAGDTIYFGEGSWLTVV.

CDR3 sequence (DNA): TGTGCCAGCAGCCCGGGACACTCGATTAACTATGGCTACACCTTC. It codes for CASSPGHSINYGYTF. J is TRBJ1-2 and V is TRBV9; a weak D match, TRBD1 (6 bases). Germline V gives CDR1 SGDLS, CDR2 YYNGEE. The CDR3 spans 15 residues. Between the trimmed V and J ends, which lost 4 bases and 1 base, there was a span of 14 bases. Drawing the rest from reference TRBV9 and TRBJ1-2, the complete variable domain is DSGVTQTPKHLITATGQRVTLRCSPRSGDLSVYWYQQSLDQGLQFLIQYYNGEERAKGNILERFSAQQFPDLHSELNLSSLELGDSALYFCASSPGHSINYGYTFGSGTRLTVV.

CDR3 sequence reads: CASRWAQGGTNEKLFF. The CDR3 bases are TGCGCCAGCAGATGGGCTCAGGGTGGAACTAATGAAAAACTGTTTTTT. The chain carries TRBV10-1 and TRBJ1-4; TRBD1 is a possible D gene (5 bases). The CDR3 totals 16 residues. The V end lost 6 bases, the J end lost 1 base, and 15 bases lay between the germline ends. CDR1 is WNHNN and CDR2 is SYGVQD in the germline V gene (reference sequence).

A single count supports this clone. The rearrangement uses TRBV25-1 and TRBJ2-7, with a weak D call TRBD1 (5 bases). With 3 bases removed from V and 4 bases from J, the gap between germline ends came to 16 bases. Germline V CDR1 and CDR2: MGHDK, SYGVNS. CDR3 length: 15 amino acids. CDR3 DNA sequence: TGTGCCAGCAGTGAGGGCGGCAGGGCATCGTACGAGCAGTACTTC. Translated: CASSEGGRASYEQYF.

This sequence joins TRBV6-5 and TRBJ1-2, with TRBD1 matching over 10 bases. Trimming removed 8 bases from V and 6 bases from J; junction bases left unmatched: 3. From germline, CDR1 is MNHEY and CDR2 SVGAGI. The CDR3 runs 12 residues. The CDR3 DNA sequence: TGTGCCAGCGGGACAGGGGTTCATGGCTACACCTTC. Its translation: CASGTGVHGYTF.

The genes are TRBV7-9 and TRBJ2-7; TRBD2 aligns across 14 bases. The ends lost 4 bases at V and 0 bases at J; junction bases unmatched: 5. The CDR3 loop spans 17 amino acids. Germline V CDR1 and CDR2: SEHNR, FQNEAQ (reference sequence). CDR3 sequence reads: CASSSTSGRVPSYEQYF. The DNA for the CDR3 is TGTGCCAGCAGCTCGACTAGCGGGAGGGTCCCCTCCTACGAGCAGTACTTC.

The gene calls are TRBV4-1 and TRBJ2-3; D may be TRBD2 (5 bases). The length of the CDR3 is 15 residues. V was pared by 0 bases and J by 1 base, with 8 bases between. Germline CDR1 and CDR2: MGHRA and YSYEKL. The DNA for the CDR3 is TGCGCCAGCAGCCAAGATAAGAGGGGCACAGATACGCAGTATTTT. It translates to CASSQDKRGTDTQYF.

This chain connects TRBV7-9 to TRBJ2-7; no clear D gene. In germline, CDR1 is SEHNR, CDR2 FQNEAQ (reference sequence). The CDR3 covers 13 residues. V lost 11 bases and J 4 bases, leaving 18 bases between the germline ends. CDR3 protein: CACSAPELYEQYF. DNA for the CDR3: TGTGCCTGCTCAGCCCCGGAGCTGTACGAGCAGTACTTC.

The CDR3 bases are TGCAGCGTTGAAGGTAGTATACCAGGGGCTATCTATGGCTACACCTTC. Encoded protein: CSVEGSIPGAIYGYTF. The chain combines TRBV29-1 with TRBJ1-2, with D maybe TRBD1 (6 bases). This CDR3 comprises 16 residues. Trimming cost V 1 base and J 4 bases, with 19 bases left between them. The germline V gene encodes CDR1 SQVTM and CDR2 ANQGSEA.

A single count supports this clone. The CDR3 is CASAGTAYEQYF. For the CDR3, the DNA is TGTGCCAGCGCCGGGACAGCCTACGAGCAGTACTTC. The chain links TRBV7-9 to TRBJ2-7, with TRBD1 matching 7 bases. Per germline, CDR1 SEHNR and CDR2 FQNEAQ (reference sequence). Unmatched junction bases numbered 3, after V lost 8 bases and J lost 2 bases. The CDR3 covers 12 residues.

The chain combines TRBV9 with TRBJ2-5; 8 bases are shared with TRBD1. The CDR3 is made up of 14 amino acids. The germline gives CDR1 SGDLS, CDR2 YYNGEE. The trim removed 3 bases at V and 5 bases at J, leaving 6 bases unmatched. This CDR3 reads CASSERTGWETQYF. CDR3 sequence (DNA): TGTGCCAGCAGCGAAAGGACAGGGTGGGAGACCCAGTACTTC.

CDR3 in amino acids: CASSLAGRESFF. The CDR3 nucleotides are TGTGCCAGCAGCTTAGCTGGTCGGGAGTCGTTCTTC. V is TRBV7-8 and J is TRBJ2-1, with D perhaps TRBD2 (6 bases). V was cut by 0 bases and J by 15 bases, with 12 bases left in between. Germline V gives CDR1 SGHVS, CDR2 FQNEAQ. CDR3 length: 12 residues.

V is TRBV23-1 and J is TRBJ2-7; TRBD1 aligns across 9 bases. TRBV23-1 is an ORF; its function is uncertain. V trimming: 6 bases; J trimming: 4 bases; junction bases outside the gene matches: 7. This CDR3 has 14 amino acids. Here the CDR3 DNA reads TGCGCCAGCAGCTTCACAGGGGGCGGGTACGAGCAGTACTTC. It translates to CASSFTGGGYEQYF.

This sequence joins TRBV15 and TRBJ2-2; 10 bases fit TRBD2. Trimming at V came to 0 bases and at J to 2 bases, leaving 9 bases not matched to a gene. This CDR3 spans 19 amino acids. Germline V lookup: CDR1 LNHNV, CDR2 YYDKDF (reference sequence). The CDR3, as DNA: TGTGCCACCAGCAGAGATCGGAGCGGGAGGGCTCGAAACACCGGGGAGCTGTTTTTT. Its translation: CATSRDRSGRARNTGELFF.

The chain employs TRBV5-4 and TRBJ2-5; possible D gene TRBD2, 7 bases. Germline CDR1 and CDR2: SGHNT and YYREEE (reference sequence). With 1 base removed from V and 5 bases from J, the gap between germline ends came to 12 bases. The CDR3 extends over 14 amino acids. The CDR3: CASSLMRGRETQYF. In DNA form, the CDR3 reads TGTGCCAGCAGCTTGATGCGGGGGCGGGAGACCCAGTACTTC.